This TCR beta chain emerged from a study of T cell responses to AZD1222 COVID-19 vaccine. General observations from the study: The number of AZD1222 recipients seropositive at baseline was only five to seven. Along spike, vaccine-associated CD4 TCRs were found throughout, with dominance at 160-218 and 743-854.

Data came from immunoSEQ multiplex PCR; TCRdb stores just in-frame clones and leaves some out. The sample yields 120,000 or so clones, 70% to 90% seen once. As regards this clone: Its antigen is as yet unknown.

Specimen: peripheral blood, collected 28 days after the second AZD1222 dose. The sequence was obtained from an adult who received the AZD1222 COVID-19 vaccine.

CDR3 coding DNA: TGCGCCAGCAGCCATCAGGGAAGCCCTGGAAACACCATATATTTT. Protein: CASSHQGSPGNTIYF. The V and J genes are TRBV4-1 and TRBJ1-3, with a possible D match to TRBD1 (5 bases). The CDR3 has 15 residues. The V gene lost 3 bases and the J gene lost 2 bases, with 11 bases spanning the gap. In germline, CDR1 is MGHRA, CDR2 YSYEKL.